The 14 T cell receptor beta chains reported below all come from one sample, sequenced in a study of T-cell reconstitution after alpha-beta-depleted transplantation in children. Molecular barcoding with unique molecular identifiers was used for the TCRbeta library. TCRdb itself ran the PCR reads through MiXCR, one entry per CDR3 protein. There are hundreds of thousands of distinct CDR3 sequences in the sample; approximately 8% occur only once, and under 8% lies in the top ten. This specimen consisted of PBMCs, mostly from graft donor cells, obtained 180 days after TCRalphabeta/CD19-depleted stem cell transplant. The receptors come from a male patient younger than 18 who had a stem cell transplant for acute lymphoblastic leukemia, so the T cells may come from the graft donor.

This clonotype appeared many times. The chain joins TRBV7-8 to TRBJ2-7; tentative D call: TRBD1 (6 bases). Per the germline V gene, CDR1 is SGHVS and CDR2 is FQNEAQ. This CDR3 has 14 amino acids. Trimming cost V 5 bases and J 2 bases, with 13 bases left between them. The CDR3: CASSPRGTTYEQYF. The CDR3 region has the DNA TGTGCCAGCAGCCCCAGGGGCACCACCTACGAGCAGTACTTC.

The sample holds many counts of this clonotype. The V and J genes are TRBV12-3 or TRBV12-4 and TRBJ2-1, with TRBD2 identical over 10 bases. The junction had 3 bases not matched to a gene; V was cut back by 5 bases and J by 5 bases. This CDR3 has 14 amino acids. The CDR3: CASSPGLADNEQFF. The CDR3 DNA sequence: TGTGCCAGCAGTCCCGGACTAGCGGACAATGAGCAGTTCTTC.

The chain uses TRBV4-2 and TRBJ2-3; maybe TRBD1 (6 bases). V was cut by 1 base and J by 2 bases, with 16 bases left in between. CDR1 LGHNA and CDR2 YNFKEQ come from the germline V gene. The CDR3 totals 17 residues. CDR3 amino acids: CASSQGKQGKDTDTQYF. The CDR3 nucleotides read TGTGCCAGCAGCCAAGGAAAACAGGGAAAGGACACAGATACGCAGTATTTT.

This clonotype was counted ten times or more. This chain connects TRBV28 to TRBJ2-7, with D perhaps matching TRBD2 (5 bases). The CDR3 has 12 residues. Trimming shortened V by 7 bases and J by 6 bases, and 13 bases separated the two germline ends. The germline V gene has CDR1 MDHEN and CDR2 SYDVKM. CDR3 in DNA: TGTGCCAGCAATGCCGGGGTTCGCGAGCAGTACTTC. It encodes CASNAGVREQYF.

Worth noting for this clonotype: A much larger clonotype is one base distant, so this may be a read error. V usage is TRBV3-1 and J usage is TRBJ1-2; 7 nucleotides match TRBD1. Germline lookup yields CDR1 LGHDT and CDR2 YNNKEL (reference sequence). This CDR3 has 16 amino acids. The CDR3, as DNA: TGTGCCAGCAGCCTATTCTCCGGGACAGATTTCTATGGCTTCACCTTC. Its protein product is CASSLFSGTDFYGFTF.

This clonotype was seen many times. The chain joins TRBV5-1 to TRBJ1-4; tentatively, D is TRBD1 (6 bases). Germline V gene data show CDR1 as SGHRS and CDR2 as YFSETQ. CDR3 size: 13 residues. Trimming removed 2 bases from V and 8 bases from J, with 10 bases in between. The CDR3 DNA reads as TGCGCCAGCAGCTTCGGGACATACGAAAAACTGTTTTTT. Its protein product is CASSFGTYEKLFF.

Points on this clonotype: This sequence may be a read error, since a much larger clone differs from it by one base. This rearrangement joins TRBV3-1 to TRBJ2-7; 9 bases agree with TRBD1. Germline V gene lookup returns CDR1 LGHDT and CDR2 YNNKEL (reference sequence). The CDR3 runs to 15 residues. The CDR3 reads CAISHVRGQGNEQYF. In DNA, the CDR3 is TGTGCCATCAGCCACGTAAGGGGACAGGGAAACGAGCAGTACTTC.

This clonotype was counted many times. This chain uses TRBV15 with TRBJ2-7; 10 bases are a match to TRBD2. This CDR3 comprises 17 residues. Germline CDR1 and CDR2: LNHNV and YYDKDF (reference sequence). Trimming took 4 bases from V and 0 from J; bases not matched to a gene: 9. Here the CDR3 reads CATSTRLAGEPSYEQYF. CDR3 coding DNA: TGTGCCACCAGCACCCGACTAGCGGGTGAGCCCTCCTACGAGCAGTACTTC.

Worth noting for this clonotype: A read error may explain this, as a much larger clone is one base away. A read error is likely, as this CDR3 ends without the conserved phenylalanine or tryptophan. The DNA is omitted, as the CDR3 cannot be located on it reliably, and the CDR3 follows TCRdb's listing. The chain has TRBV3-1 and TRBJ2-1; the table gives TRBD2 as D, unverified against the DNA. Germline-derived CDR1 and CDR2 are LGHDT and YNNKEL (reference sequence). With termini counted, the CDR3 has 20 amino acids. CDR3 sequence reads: CASSQDPHFRYRTSKGSMIV.

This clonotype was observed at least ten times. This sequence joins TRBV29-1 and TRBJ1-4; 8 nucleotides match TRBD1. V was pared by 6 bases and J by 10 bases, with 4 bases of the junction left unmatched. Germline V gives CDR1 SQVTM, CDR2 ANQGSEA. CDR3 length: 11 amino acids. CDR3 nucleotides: TGCAGCGTGGACACAGGGGGAAAACTGTTTTTT. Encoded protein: CSVDTGGKLFF.

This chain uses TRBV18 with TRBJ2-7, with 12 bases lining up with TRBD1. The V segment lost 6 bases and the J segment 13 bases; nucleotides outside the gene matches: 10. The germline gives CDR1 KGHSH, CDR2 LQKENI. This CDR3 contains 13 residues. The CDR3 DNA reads TGTGCCAGCTCTCCCCCGGGACAGGGGGCTCGATACTTC. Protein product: CASSPPGQGARYF.

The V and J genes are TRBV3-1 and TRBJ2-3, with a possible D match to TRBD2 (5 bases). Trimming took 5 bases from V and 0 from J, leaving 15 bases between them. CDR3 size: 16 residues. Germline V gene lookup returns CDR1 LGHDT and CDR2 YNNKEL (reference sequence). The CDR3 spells CASSRLRRASTDTQYF. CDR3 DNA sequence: TGTGCCAGCAGCAGGCTGAGGCGGGCAAGCACAGATACGCAGTATTTT.

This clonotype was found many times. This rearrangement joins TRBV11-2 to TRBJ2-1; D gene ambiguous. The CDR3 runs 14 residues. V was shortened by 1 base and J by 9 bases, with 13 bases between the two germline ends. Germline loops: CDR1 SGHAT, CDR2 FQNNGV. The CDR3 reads CASSLVFEMGEQFF. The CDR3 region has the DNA TGTGCCAGCAGCTTAGTATTTGAGATGGGTGAGCAGTTCTTC.

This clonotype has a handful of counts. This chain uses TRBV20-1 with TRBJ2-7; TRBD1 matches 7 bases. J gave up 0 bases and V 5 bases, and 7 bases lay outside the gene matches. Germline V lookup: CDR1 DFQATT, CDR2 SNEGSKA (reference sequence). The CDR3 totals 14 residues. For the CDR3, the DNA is TGCAGTGCTGCCCGGGACAGCTTCTCCTACGAGCAGTACTTC. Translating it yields CSAARDSFSYEQYF.